One TCR beta chain is described in this entry. No antigen is known for it. This record comes from a study of cytomegalovirus exposure and HLA in healthy donors. Findings and limits, study-wide: Several V segments, TRBV6-2 and TRBV6-3 among them, could not be told apart and were dropped. According to a later analysis, most TCR beta chains associated with CMV appeared HLA-restricted. Segments of the TCR beta V type were, in most cases, productive about 87% or about 30% of the time in an earlier analysis.

The CDR3 loop spans 14 amino acids. V was clipped by 3 bases and J by 4 bases, with 15 bases between them. The V gene's germline CDR1 is GTSNPN and CDR2 SVGIG (reference sequence). PCR primers comprised 60 Vbeta and 13 Jbeta primers. Clones were sequenced by immunoSEQ multiplex PCR, and TCRdb holds only the in-frame ones, with some missing. The sample consists of about 160,000 clones, around 83% of them appearing once. Sequenced: PBMCs. The V call is TRBV30, the J call TRBJ1-1; a weak D match, TRBD1 (5 bases). The TCR sequence derives from a girl between 2 and 10 years old in good health and CMV-seropositive. DNA of the CDR3: TGTGCCTGGAGGGTACGCAGGGTAGGCACTGAAGCTTTCTTT. As protein: CAWRVRRVGTEAFF.